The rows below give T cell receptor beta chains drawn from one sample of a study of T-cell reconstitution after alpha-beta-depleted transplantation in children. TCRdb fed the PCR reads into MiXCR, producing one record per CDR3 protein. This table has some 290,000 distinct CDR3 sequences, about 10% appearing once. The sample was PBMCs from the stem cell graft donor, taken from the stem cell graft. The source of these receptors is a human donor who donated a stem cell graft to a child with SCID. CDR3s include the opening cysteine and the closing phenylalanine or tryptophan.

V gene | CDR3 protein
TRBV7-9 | CASSWRGTTKETQYF
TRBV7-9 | CASSFPTSGGDLF
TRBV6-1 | CASSRGTGEFSYEQYF
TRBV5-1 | CASNLRGGAMNTEAFF
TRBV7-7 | CASSLEWGADTQYF
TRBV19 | CASSRFQPGTDTQYF
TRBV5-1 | CASSAAGAANTEAFF
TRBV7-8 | CASSLTTRQGVTEAFF
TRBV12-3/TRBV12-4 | CASSTGTRELFF
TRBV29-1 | CSAVGLASLTKSMETQYF
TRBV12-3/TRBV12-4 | CASSPTGFFREQFF
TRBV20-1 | CSATLQSGGLSDTQYF
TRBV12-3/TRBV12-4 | CASSPNPPYEQYF
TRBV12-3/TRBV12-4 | CASSLAGRNEQFF
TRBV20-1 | CSAIGDPLTDTQYF
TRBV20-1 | CSARDFSGANVLTF
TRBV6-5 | CASSSRDSSNEQFF
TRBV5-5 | CASSLLGNSNQPQHF
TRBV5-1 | CASSLRPSGGVNQETQYF
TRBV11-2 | CASILNTEAFF
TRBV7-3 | CASSLYPLGERTLNTGELFF
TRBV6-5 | CASSYSTIGPNTGELFF
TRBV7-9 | CASSSELEREQYF
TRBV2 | CASSAADTQYF
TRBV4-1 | CASSQDPKGAQQETQYF
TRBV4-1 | CASSPLVGEQFF
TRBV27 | CASSLFGGPEETQYF
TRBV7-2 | CASSFWTSGGIGQFF
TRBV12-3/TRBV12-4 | CASSFSSPYEQYF
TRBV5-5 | CASSFVWNTEAFF
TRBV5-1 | CASSTTNYNEQFF
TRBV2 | CASSGRLGDTQYF
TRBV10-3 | CAIQGQSNSPLHF
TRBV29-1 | CSVGLGPETQYF
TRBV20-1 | CSARRDRVGAAGANVLTF
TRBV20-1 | CSAPSLTGYEQYF
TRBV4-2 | CASSQRDGAGETQYF
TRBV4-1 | CASSQDTYTEAFF
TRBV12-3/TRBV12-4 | CASSVTGVGTDTQYF
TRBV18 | CASSAIGGTDTQYF
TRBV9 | CASSVVESTRSGVGQYF
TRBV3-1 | CASSQLGPGTHTQYF
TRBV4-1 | CASSHPRSYEQYF
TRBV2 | CASSEGPTGNYGYTF
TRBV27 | CASSLLGAGDYNSPLHF
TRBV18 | CASSQRGQETQYF